Sequencing of this T cell receptor beta chain was carried out in a study of blood T cell repertoires in COVID-19. About the research overall: T cells, B-cell-depleted T cells, or PBMCs provided the cDNA or gDNA that served as material.

The CDR3 consists of 15 residues. Trimming removed 8 bases from V and 2 bases from J, with 16 bases in between. Looked up from germline, CDR1 is SEHNR and CDR2 is FQNEAQ (reference sequence). In the original processing: By means of reference gene primer amplification, nucleated cell counts were estimated. Only in-frame clones appear in the TCRdb table, and some are missing; sequencing was by immunoSEQ multiplex PCR. V and J calls and clone size are given by that table; D and trimming were obtained from the DNA. The sample has about 380,000 clones, about 88% seen once. The cohort comprised adults aged roughly 18 to 90 years residing in around 25 US areas.

Input material: PBMCs or T cells enriched from blood (not recorded which). The chain employs TRBV7-9 and TRBJ2-1, with D perhaps TRBD2 (6 bases). This receptor was obtained from a woman in her late teens or twenties who had recovered from COVID-19. The CDR3 nucleotides read TGTGCCAGCGGCCGCGGGGAGAACCCCTACAATGAGCAGTTCTTC. Residues: CASGRGENPYNEQFF.